This T cell receptor beta chain was retrieved from a study of radiation and T cells in renal cell carcinoma. Notes on this clone: Its antigen is unidentified.

The sample's time point: blood 4 weeks post-SBRT, at nephrectomy. Treatment reported: 15 Gy SBRT to primary tumor, nephrectomy 4 weeks later. Nephrectomy followed 15 Gy stereotactic body radiation by 4 weeks. The assay was immunoSEQ multiplex PCR, and TCRdb's table has in-frame clones only and misses some. The sample records more than 120,000 clones, roughly 90% being singletons. The CDR3 extends over 14 amino acids. Deletions cut 3 bases from V and 4 bases from J, with 12 bases between. Germline V gene data show CDR1 as KGHSH and CDR2 as LQKENI. General observations from the study: Baseline intratumoral clonotype presence is unknown without pretreatment biopsies.

The material was blood, obtained from a patient whose treatment included radiotherapy and nephrectomy. This TCR derives from a woman aged 45-60 years with renal cell carcinoma. The V and J genes are TRBV18 and TRBJ1-2, with TRBD1 as a possible D gene (5 bases). CDR3 sequence: CASSPPDTTYGYTF. The DNA of the CDR3 is TGTGCCAGCTCACCCCCGGACACCACCTATGGCTACACCTTC.